A single sample is the source of the 31 T cell receptor beta chains below, sequenced in a study of blood T cell repertoires in COVID-19. Data came from immunoSEQ multiplex PCR; TCRdb stores just in-frame clones and leaves some out. The sample records more than 150,000 clones, around nine tenths being singletons. The specimen was peripheral blood. Receptor source: a man aged 35 to 55 with active or convalescent COVID-19.

The chain uses TRBV11-3 and TRBJ2-1, with 8 bases lining up with TRBD2. Trimming at V came to 2 bases and at J to 12 bases, leaving 3 bases not matched to a gene. Looked up from germline, CDR1 is SGHNT and CDR2 is YENEEA. The CDR3 spans 12 residues. The CDR3 sequence is CASSLSGTRQFF. CDR3 nucleotides: TGTGCCAGCAGCTTATCTGGGACTAGGCAGTTCTTC.

The V call is TRBV11-2, the J call TRBJ1-2; 7 bases are a match to TRBD1. The V gene end was trimmed by 1 base and the J gene end by 1 base; junction bases not matched to a gene: 3. This CDR3 spans 15 amino acids. Germline loops: CDR1 SGHAT, CDR2 FQNNGV. The CDR3 nucleotides are TGTGCCAGCAGCTTAGGGCAGGGGGTTAACTATGGCTACACCTTC. Translating it yields CASSLGQGVNYGYTF.

This sequence joins TRBV6-6 and TRBJ1-4; unclear D gene. Trimming removed 0 bases from V and 1 base from J, with 6 bases in between. The CDR3 covers 15 residues. The germline CDR1 and CDR2 sequences are MNHNY and SVGAGI (reference sequence). The CDR3 region is CASSYSRGTNEKLFF. The CDR3 coding sequence is TGTGCCAGCAGTTACTCGCGGGGAACTAATGAAAAACTGTTTTTT.

The V and J genes are TRBV12-5 and TRBJ2-1; D remains ambiguous. This CDR3 has 12 residues. The germline gives CDR1 LGHNT, CDR2 FRNRAP. Trimming left V 2 bases short and J 12 bases short, with 11 bases between. Here the CDR3 reads CASGLLVSPQFF. The CDR3 DNA sequence: TGTGCTAGTGGTTTGCTAGTTAGTCCGCAGTTCTTC.

V gene TRBV5-5 combines with J gene TRBJ2-2; TRBD1 agrees at 7 bases. The CDR3 sequence is 16 residues long. V shed 0 bases and J 3 bases; nucleotides not matched to a gene: 5. CDR1 SGHKS and CDR2 YYEKEE come from the germline V gene (reference sequence). CDR3: CASSLGGTVYTGELFF. DNA for the CDR3: TGTGCCAGCAGCTTGGGGGGGACAGTTTACACCGGGGAGCTGTTTTTT.

The genes are TRBV20-1 and TRBJ1-5; 8 positions match TRBD1. The V segment lost 3 bases and the J segment 7 bases; nucleotides outside the gene matches: 8. CDR3 length: 14 residues. The germline gives CDR1 DFQATT, CDR2 SNEGSKA (reference sequence). The CDR3 spells CSASGTGGGQPQHF. The CDR3 coding sequence is TGCAGTGCTAGTGGTACAGGGGGAGGCCAGCCCCAGCATTTT.

V and J are TRBV6-2 or TRBV6-3 and TRBJ1-5, with D hard to call. V gave up 0 bases and J gave up 0 bases, with 6 bases separating them. This CDR3 region has 15 residues. Looked up from germline, CDR1 is MNHEY and CDR2 is SVGEGT. The CDR3 DNA reads TGTGCCAGCAGTTACTCCTCAGGTAGCAATCAGCCCCAGCATTTT. Translated, it gives CASSYSSGSNQPQHF.

The chain is built from TRBV10-2 and TRBJ1-2; 9 bases align to TRBD1. Trimming removed 6 bases from V and 4 bases from J; junction bases left unmatched: 15. This CDR3 region has 17 residues. Germline V gene lookup returns CDR1 WSHSY and CDR2 SAAADI. CDR3 sequence: CASRGQGYPSTTYGYTF. DNA of the CDR3: TGCGCCAGCAGGGGACAGGGATACCCATCGACTACCTATGGCTACACCTTC.

The chain has TRBV2 and TRBJ1-2, with TRBD1 identical over 7 bases. Germline CDR1 is SNHLY and CDR2 is FYNNEI. The CDR3 is 13 residues long. J gave up 4 bases and V 6 bases, and 5 bases lay outside the gene matches. The CDR3: CASRGDSLYGYTF. The CDR3 DNA reads TGTGCCAGCAGGGGGGACAGCCTCTATGGCTACACCTTC.

This sequence joins TRBV24-1 and TRBJ1-2; D is uncertain. The CDR3 runs to 15 residues. V was pared by 4 bases and J by 3 bases, with 14 bases between. In germline, CDR1 is KGHDR, CDR2 SFDVKD. Written as DNA, the CDR3 is TGTGCCACCAGTGAGGGGAGGGCGAACGACTATGGCTACACCTTC. This gives the protein CATSEGRANDYGYTF.

The chain employs TRBV5-1 and TRBJ2-7; 9 nucleotides agree with TRBD1. V dropped 4 bases and J dropped 5; count of bases not matched to a gene: 13. The CDR3 extends over 16 amino acids. Germline loops: CDR1 SGHRS, CDR2 YFSETQ. CDR3 loop: CASSLGTGPFLNEQYF. CDR3 coding DNA: TGCGCCAGCAGCCTGGGGACAGGGCCCTTTTTAAACGAGCAGTACTTC.

The genes are TRBV19 and TRBJ2-3; 8 positions agree with TRBD2. The CDR3 has 15 amino acids. Germline V gives CDR1 LNHDA, CDR2 SQIVND (reference sequence). The V and J ends lost 5 bases and 7 bases, in that order; junction bases with no gene match: 11. CDR3 nucleotide sequence: TGTGCCAGTAGTCCCGGGGGGGCCGGGGAAAATACGCAGTATTTT. It yields the protein CASSPGGAGENTQYF. The whole variable domain, filled in from reference TRBV19 and TRBJ2-3, reads DGGITQSPKYLFRKEGQNVTLSCEQNLNHDAMYWYRQDPGQGLRLIYYSQIVNDFQKGDIAEGYSVSREKKESFPLTVTSAQKNPTAFYLCASSPGGAGENTQYFGPGTRLTVL.

J is TRBJ1-1 and V is TRBV11-3, with TRBD1 matching 8 bases. The CDR3 loop spans 17 amino acids. CDR1 and CDR2 from the germline V gene are SGHNT and YENEEA. V shed 2 bases and J 0 bases; nucleotides not matched to a gene: 8. CDR3 DNA sequence: TGTGCCAGCAGCTTACGACAGGGGAATTCAATGAACACTGAAGCTTTCTTT. It is translated as CASSLRQGNSMNTEAFF. The whole variable domain, remainder taken from reference TRBV11-3 and TRBJ1-1, is EAGVVQSPRYKIIEKKQPVAFWCNPISGHNTLYWYLQNLGQGPELLIRYENEEAVDDSQLPKDRFSAERLKGVDSTLKIQPAELGDSAVYLCASSLRQGNSMNTEAFFGQGTRLTVV.

V is TRBV25-1 and J is TRBJ2-1; tentatively, D is TRBD1 (6 bases). Germline V gives CDR1 MGHDK, CDR2 SYGVNS. The CDR3 contains 15 residues. V gave up 1 base and J gave up 5 bases, with 12 bases separating them. CDR3 nucleotides: TGTGCCAGCAGTGAATCAAGGGGGAACAACAATGAGCAGTTCTTC. As protein: CASSESRGNNNEQFF. The full variable domain, in which reference TRBV25-1 and TRBJ2-1 provide the parts outside the CDR3, is EADIYQTPRYLVIGTGKKITLECSQTMGHDKMYWYQQDPGMELHLIHYSYGVNSTEKGDLSSESTVSRIRTEHFPLTLESARPSHTSQYLCASSESRGNNNEQFFGPGTRLTVL.

The chain is built from TRBV29-1 and TRBJ2-6; D gene unclear. CDR1 SQVTM and CDR2 ANQGSEA come from the germline V gene. This CDR3 contains 15 residues. Trimming took 3 bases from V and 2 from J, leaving 11 bases between them. For the CDR3, the DNA is TGCAGCGTTGATTTGCTGGAGCCTGGGGCCAACGTCCTGACTTTC. Protein sequence: CSVDLLEPGANVLTF.

The table lists this clone with a count of one. The junction departs from germline at one end; a sequencing error may be responsible. The rearrangement links TRBV7-7 to TRBJ2-2; 12 positions agree with TRBD2. The CDR3 loop spans 14 amino acids. CDR1 SSHAT and CDR2 FNYEAQ come from the germline V gene (reference sequence). CDR3 sequence reads: CASSPGLAGGELFF. In nucleotides, the CDR3 is TGTGCTAGCAGCCCGGGACTAGCGGGCGGGGAGCTGTTTTTT.

The chain couples TRBV10-1 to TRBJ1-3, with D perhaps TRBD1 (5 bases). The CDR3 runs to 15 residues. Trimming took off 0 bases at V and 3 bases at J, with 9 bases between the two ends. Germline loops: CDR1 WNHNN, CDR2 SYGVQD (reference sequence). The CDR3 DNA sequence: TGCGCCAGCAGTGAGTCTGGAGGGGATGGAAACACCATATATTTT. This gives the protein CASSESGGDGNTIYF.

The chain carries TRBV5-4 and TRBJ2-3; 9 bases line up with TRBD2. The V segment lost 4 bases and the J segment 0 bases; nucleotides outside the gene matches: 9. The germline gives CDR1 SGHNT, CDR2 YYREEE (reference sequence). The CDR3 is made up of 17 amino acids. CDR3 coding DNA: TGTGCCAGCAGCCGAGGTGGAGCGGGGGGTAGCACAGATACGCAGTATTTT. It translates to CASSRGGAGGSTDTQYF.

This clone has a single count. This chain uses TRBV7-2 with TRBJ1-2, with TRBD1 as a possible D gene (5 bases). The V and J ends lost 2 bases and 1 base respectively, with 11 bases between them. The CDR3 runs to 15 residues. Germline V lookup: CDR1 SGHTA, CDR2 FQGNSA. CDR3 loop: CASSLTGQHNYGYTF. DNA for the CDR3: TGTGCCAGCAGCTTAACAGGCCAGCATAACTATGGCTACACCTTC.

The chain uses TRBV6-1 and TRBJ2-5, with TRBD2 matching over 14 bases. V lost 0 bases to trimming and J lost 4 bases; unmatched junction nucleotides: 7. Germline loops: CDR1 MNHNS, CDR2 SASEGT. The CDR3 runs to 18 residues. The CDR3 protein is CASSEATSGGGGLETQYF. DNA of the CDR3: TGTGCCAGCAGTGAAGCGACTAGCGGGGGGGGAGGGCTAGAGACCCAGTACTTC.

The chain carries TRBV2 and TRBJ1-2; no reliable D call. Trimming pared 11 bases from V and 8 bases from J, leaving 15 bases between. CDR1 is SNHLY, CDR2 FYNNEI, per germline. CDR3 length equals 11 residues. The CDR3 coding sequence is TGTGCCCCCACCTCTGGGCGCGGCTACACCTTC. It specifies CAPTSGRGYTF.

The chain links TRBV6-2 or TRBV6-3 to TRBJ2-5; D may be TRBD2 (5 bases). The CDR3 has 15 residues. V lost 5 bases to trimming and J lost 5 bases, with 18 bases between them. From germline, CDR1 is MNHEY and CDR2 SVGEGT. Written as DNA, the CDR3 is TGTGCCAGCAGTGCCCCCGGGCGGGTTGCTGAGACCCAGTACTTC. It yields the protein CASSAPGRVAETQYF.

V usage is TRBV5-1 and J usage is TRBJ2-7, with D hard to call. Germline CDR1 reads SGHRS; CDR2 reads YFSETQ. Deletions cut 1 base from V and 5 bases from J, with 13 bases between. The CDR3 consists of 14 residues. CDR3 sequence (DNA): TGCGCCAGCAGCTTGTACGCCTTAGAGGACGAGCAGTACTTC. It is translated as CASSLYALEDEQYF.

This clone was detected a few times. The V gene is TRBV13, the J gene TRBJ2-1, with 7 bases fitting TRBD1. The CDR3 loop spans 14 amino acids. J lost 8 bases, V lost 5 bases, and 9 bases had no gene match. CDR1 is PRHDT and CDR2 is FYEKMQ in the germline V gene (reference sequence). This CDR3 is CASSIDRVRDEQFF. The CDR3 DNA sequence: TGTGCCAGCAGCATTGACAGGGTACGGGATGAGCAGTTCTTC.

The chain links TRBV4-3 to TRBJ2-1; 8 nucleotides line up with TRBD1. The CDR3 has 16 amino acids. CDR1 is LGHNA and CDR2 is YSLEER in the germline V gene. Trimming at V came to 0 bases and at J to 10 bases, leaving 11 bases not matched to a gene. The CDR3 DNA is TGCGCCAGCAGCCAAGACGGGGCAGGGGGCACACGGGAGCAGTTCTTC. Translated, it gives CASSQDGAGGTREQFF.

V and J are TRBV2 and TRBJ2-4; 7 bases align to TRBD1. This CDR3 comprises 16 residues. CDR1 is SNHLY, CDR2 FYNNEI, per germline. With 5 bases clipped from V and 5 bases from J, the junction kept 12 bases outside the gene matches. The DNA for the CDR3 is TGTGCCAGCAGTACCCGGGACAGCATCCTCGAAAACATTCAGTACTTC. Translated, it gives CASSTRDSILENIQYF.

The chain combines TRBV28 with TRBJ1-2; TRBD1 might be the D (5 bases). The V end was cut by 5 bases, the J end by 3 bases, with 13 bases between. CDR3 length equals 14 residues. CDR1 is MDHEN and CDR2 is SYDVKM in the germline V gene. The CDR3 reads CASSPPGGHYGYTF. For the CDR3, the DNA is TGTGCCAGCAGTCCCCCCGGGGGTCACTATGGCTACACCTTC.

The chain has TRBV28 and TRBJ2-2; 11 positions agree with TRBD2. Germline values: CDR1 MDHEN, CDR2 SYDVKM. The CDR3 is made up of 16 amino acids. V shed 4 bases and J 7 bases; nucleotides not matched to a gene: 8. The DNA of the CDR3 is TGTGCCAGCAGTTCTCTTAGCGGGGGGGTTCACGGGGAGCTGTTTTTT. It is translated as CASSSLSGGVHGELFF. The full variable domain, completed using reference TRBV28 and TRBJ2-2, is DVKVTQSSRYLVKRTGEKVFLECVQDMDHENMFWYRQDPGLGLRLIYFSYDVKMKEKGDIPEGYSVSREKKERFSLILESASTNQTSMYLCASSSLSGGVHGELFFGEGSRLTVL.

The chain is built from TRBV6-6 and TRBJ1-2; 7 bases are shared with TRBD1. Germline CDR1 MNHNY, CDR2 SVGAGI (reference sequence). This CDR3 has 15 residues. Losses at the gene ends were 2 bases for V and 2 bases for J; bases not matched to a gene: 5. The DNA for the CDR3 is TGTGCCAGCAGTTACATCGGGACAGAAAACTATGGCTACACCTTC. Translation gives CASSYIGTENYGYTF.

This chain links TRBV4-2 with TRBJ1-4, with 7 bases that match TRBD1. The germline gives CDR1 LGHNA, CDR2 YNFKEQ. This CDR3 is 12 amino acids long. J lost 13 bases, V lost 0 bases, and 2 bases had no gene match. The CDR3 is CASSQDQGGLFF. The CDR3 DNA follows: TGTGCCAGCAGCCAAGATCAGGGGGGACTGTTTTTT.

This sequence joins TRBV4-2 and TRBJ2-7, with TRBD2 matching over 7 bases. This CDR3 has 15 residues. Losses at the gene ends were 0 bases for V and 6 bases for J; bases not matched to a gene: 8. CDR1 and CDR2 from the germline V gene are LGHNA and YNFKEQ. In DNA, the CDR3 is TGTGCCAGCAGCCAAGAAGAGACTAGCCCATCCGAGCAGTACTTC. It encodes CASSQEETSPSEQYF.